This TCR beta chain was documented in a study of beta chain features in type 1 diabetes. Study-level results: Patients with Type 1 diabetes showed moderately but significantly shorter TCRB CDR3s in all four CD4+ subsets.

Expressed TCRB transcripts were sequenced, since all the RNA that had been isolated was reverse transcribed. The table came from immunoSEQ multiplex PCR; TCRdb's copy has only in-frame clones and leaves some out. The sample carries 130,000 or so clones, around 9% recorded once. The CDR3 has 17 residues. Trimming took off 2 bases at V and 3 bases at J, with 20 bases between the two ends. Germline V gene data show CDR1 as GTSNPN and CDR2 as SVGIG (reference sequence). As concerns this clone: Antigen unknown.

Sequenced sample: central memory CD4+ T cells from blood. V gene TRBV30 combines with J gene TRBJ2-1; D might be TRBD2 (6 bases). The TCR originated in a man under 40 with type 1 diabetes. CDR3 nucleotide sequence: TGTGCCTGGAGTTCGACCCCTACGGGGACTCTCTACAATGAGCAGTTCTTC. It yields the protein CAWSSTPTGTLYNEQFF.